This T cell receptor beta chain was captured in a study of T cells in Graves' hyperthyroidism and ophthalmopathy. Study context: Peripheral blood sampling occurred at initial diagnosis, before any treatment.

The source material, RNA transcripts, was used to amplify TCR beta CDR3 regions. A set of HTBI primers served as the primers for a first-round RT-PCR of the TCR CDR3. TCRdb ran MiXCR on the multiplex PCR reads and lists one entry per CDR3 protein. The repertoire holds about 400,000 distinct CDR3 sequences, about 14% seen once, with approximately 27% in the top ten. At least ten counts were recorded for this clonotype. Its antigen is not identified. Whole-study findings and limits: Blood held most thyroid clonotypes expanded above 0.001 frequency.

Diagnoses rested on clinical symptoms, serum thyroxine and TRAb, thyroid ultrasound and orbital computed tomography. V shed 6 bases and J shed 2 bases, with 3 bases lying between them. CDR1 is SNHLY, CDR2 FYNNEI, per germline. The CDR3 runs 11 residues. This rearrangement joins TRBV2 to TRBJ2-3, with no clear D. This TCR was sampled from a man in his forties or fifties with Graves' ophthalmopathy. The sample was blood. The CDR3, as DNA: TGTGCCAGCAGCTCCACAGATACGCAGTATTTT. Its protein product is CASSSTDTQYF.